The clone carrying this T cell receptor beta chain showed up just once. The target antigen is unknown. A multiplex PCR was run with 60 Vbeta primers and 13 Jbeta primers. The assay was immunoSEQ multiplex PCR, and TCRdb's table has in-frame clones only and misses some. The repertoire has tens of thousands of clones, more than 60% of them found once; the top ten carry just under 3%. The data belong to a study of cytomegalovirus exposure and HLA in healthy donors. Study outcomes and limitations: Associated with HLA alleles at 0.05 false discovery rate in a later analysis were over 15,000 TCR beta sequences. Specific recognition of CMV antigens was confirmed in vitro for three chains (all CMV-associated). Segments of the TCR beta V type were, in most cases, productive about 90% or about 30% of the time in an earlier analysis. What a later analysis showed was that several of the most significant clusters appeared linked to common viral pathogens.

Germline V gene lookup returns CDR1 LNHDA and CDR2 SQIVND (reference sequence). CDR3 length: 16 amino acids. With 1 base clipped from V and 6 bases from J, the junction kept 8 bases outside the gene matches. The sample consisted of PBMCs. This chain links TRBV19 with TRBJ2-4; 8 bases fit TRBD1. The TCR sequence derives from a woman aged 30 to 39 in good health and CMV-seronegative. In DNA, the CDR3 is TGTGCCAGTAGTATAGCCGGCCAGGGGGCTGGAAACATTCAGTACTTC. This translates into CASSIAGQGAGNIQYF. The complete variable domain, with remaining parts taken from reference TRBV19 and TRBJ2-4, reads DGGITQSPKYLFRKEGQNVTLSCEQNLNHDAMYWYRQDPGQGLRLIYYSQIVNDFQKGDIAEGYSVSREKKESFPLTVTSAQKNPTAFYLCASSIAGQGAGNIQYFGAGTRLSVL.